Listed below are T cell receptor beta chains from one sample, sequenced in a study of CD8 T cells in ankylosing spondylitis. TCRdb independently ran MiXCR on the 5' RACE reads; one entry per CDR3 protein. The data show about 250,000 distinct CDR3 sequences, 30% to 35% seen once. The sample comprised blood, either unsorted or a sorted T cell fraction (not recorded which). These receptors were collected from a male donor with ankylosing spondylitis or in good health (not recorded which). CDR3s include the opening cysteine and the closing phenylalanine or tryptophan. The D gene is left open where the match is weak.

TRBJ1-6	NA	TRBV6-1	CASSLNPGGAPLHF
TRBJ1-1	NA	TRBV29-1	CSVGGLYEGTEAFF
TRBJ2-3	NA	TRBV29-1	CSVEQGGTDTQYF
TRBJ1-2	NA	TRBV20-1	CSAFGRGHGYTF
TRBJ1-1	NA	TRBV29-1	CSVEGNRHEAFF
TRBJ2-2	NA	TRBV29-1	CSVEADTETGELFF
TRBJ1-2	NA	TRBV10-3	CAISADYGYTF
TRBJ1-1	NA	TRBV25-1	CASSEAPRRGRTEAFF
TRBJ1-3	TRBD1	TRBV20-1	CSALGQAGNTIYF
TRBJ2-5	TRBD1	TRBV20-1	CSATSPGTGFGETQYF
TRBJ2-2	TRBD1	TRBV12-3/TRBV12-4	CASTEAGGFSTGELFF
TRBJ2-1	NA	TRBV7-2	CASSSVSGPYNEQFF
TRBJ2-7	TRBD2	TRBV20-1	CSARGGWLAGNPHEQYF
TRBJ1-5	NA	TRBV20-1	CSASFSNQPQHF
TRBJ2-3	TRBD1	TRBV20-1	CSARDSLSTGGWPDTQYF
TRBJ2-2	NA	TRBV3-1	CASSQGGTGELFF
TRBJ2-3	TRBD1	TRBV7-9	CASSSRTGGDTQYF
TRBJ2-3	TRBD2	TRBV6-1	CASKGTSSITDTQYF
TRBJ1-2	TRBD1	TRBV20-1	CSASAGTGARYGYTF